These 18 T cell receptor beta chains share one sample of origin, sequenced in a study of cytomegalovirus exposure and HLA in healthy donors. Sequenced by immunoSEQ multiplex PCR; TCRdb stores in-frame clones only, minus some. The sample has 55,000 to 70,000 clones, roughly 94% seen once. The sequencing input was PBMCs. These TCRs come from a young man in good health and CMV-seronegative.

This chain links TRBV28 with TRBJ2-2; 9 positions agree with TRBD1. The J segment lost 8 bases and the V segment lost 6 bases, leaving 7 bases of the junction unmatched. Per the germline V gene, CDR1 is MDHEN and CDR2 is SYDVKM. This CDR3 comprises 14 residues. CDR3 in DNA: TGTGCCAGCAGCCCGGGACAGGGTACGGGGGAGCTGTTTTTT. It yields the protein CASSPGQGTGELFF.

The chain couples TRBV25-1 to TRBJ1-3; tentative D call: TRBD1 (5 bases). This CDR3 is built from 13 residues. CDR1 MGHDK and CDR2 SYGVNS come from the germline V gene. The V gene lost 7 bases and the J gene lost 1 base, with 8 bases spanning the gap. CDR3 amino acids: CASTGGSGNTIYF. The CDR3 coding sequence is TGTGCCAGCACCGGGGGATCTGGAAACACCATATATTTT.

This clone has more than one count but fewer than ten. This chain uses TRBV25-1 with TRBJ2-7; unclear D gene. The germline CDR1 and CDR2 sequences are MGHDK and SYGVNS. V lost 7 bases and J 0 bases, leaving 7 bases between the germline ends. This CDR3 has 12 amino acids. The CDR3 region is CASMRSSYEQYF. Written as DNA, the CDR3 is TGTGCCAGCATGAGGAGCTCCTACGAGCAGTACTTC.

This clone was seen just once. CDR3 coding DNA: TGCGCCAGCAGCTTACACTCAGGGCATAATGAAAAACTGTTTTTT. Amino acid sequence: CASSLHSGHNEKLFF. The chain couples TRBV4-3 to TRBJ1-4; a possible D gene is TRBD1 (5 bases). This CDR3 region has 15 residues. V lost 5 bases, J lost 4 bases, and 14 bases lay in between. Germline V lookup: CDR1 LGHNA, CDR2 YSLEER.

The chain has TRBV28 and TRBJ1-2; possibly TRBD1 for D (6 bases). This CDR3 has 14 residues. Germline lookup yields CDR1 MDHEN and CDR2 SYDVKM. V lost 6 bases, J lost 2 bases, and 13 bases lay in between. Written as DNA, the CDR3 is TGTGCCAGCAGAAAACAGGGAGGGAACTATGGCTACACCTTC. As protein: CASRKQGGNYGYTF.

V and J are TRBV9 and TRBJ2-3; the match to TRBD2 covers 8 bases. Germline CDR1 and CDR2: SGDLS and YYNGEE. The ends lost 0 bases at V and 5 bases at J; junction bases unmatched: 8. CDR3 length: 16 amino acids. The CDR3, as DNA: TGTGCCAGCAGCGTAGAGGAAGCGGGAGAAAAAGATACGCAGTATTTT. This codes for CASSVEEAGEKDTQYF.

This sequence joins TRBV11-3 and TRBJ2-5; 9 bases are a match to TRBD2. After removal of 5 bases from V and 1 base from J, the junction contained 5 bases not matched to a gene. Germline V gene sequence: CDR1 SGHNT, CDR2 YENEEA. This CDR3 spans 15 amino acids. The DNA of the CDR3 is TGTGCCAGCAGCCTTAGCGGGAGCCCCCAAGAGACCCAGTACTTC. Residues: CASSLSGSPQETQYF.

The chain combines TRBV27 with TRBJ1-2; maybe TRBD1 (5 bases). Per germline, CDR1 MNHEY and CDR2 SMNVEV (reference sequence). Trimming cost V 4 bases and J 2 bases, with 8 bases left between them. This CDR3 spans 13 amino acids. The CDR3 protein is CASSYGGNYGYTF. CDR3 coding DNA: TGTGCCAGCAGTTATGGGGGGAACTATGGCTACACCTTC.

This clone showed up just a few times. CDR3 DNA: TGTGCCAGCAGACAACAGGGCAACTATGGCTACACCTTC. Its protein product is CASRQQGNYGYTF. This chain links TRBV6-5 with TRBJ1-2, with D maybe TRBD1 (6 bases). The CDR3 is 13 amino acids. From germline, CDR1 is MNHEY and CDR2 SVGAGI. Trimming stripped 6 bases from V and 2 bases from J, with 10 bases between.

Only one count was recorded for this clone. The CDR3 here is CAISETKGLAGGLPSYNEQFF. CDR3 bases: TGTGCCATCAGTGAGACGAAGGGACTAGCGGGAGGCCTACCCTCCTACAATGAGCAGTTCTTC. This chain joins TRBV10-3 and TRBJ2-1; TRBD2 agrees at 15 bases. Germline-derived CDR1 and CDR2 are ENHRY and SYGVKD. This CDR3 is built from 21 residues. With V trimmed by 2 bases and J by 0 bases, 11 bases remained unmatched.

This chain uses TRBV5-1 with TRBJ2-5; TRBD1 matches at 7 bases. V lost 1 base, J lost 5 bases, and 8 bases stayed unmatched. This CDR3 has 15 residues. From germline, CDR1 is SGHRS and CDR2 YFSETQ. CDR3 in DNA: TGCGCCAGCAGCTTGTCTCAGGGGGTAGAGGAGACCCAGTACTTC. As protein: CASSLSQGVEETQYF. The full variable domain, rest sourced from reference TRBV5-1 and TRBJ2-5, is KAGVTQTPRYLIKTRGQQVTLSCSPISGHRSVSWYQQTPGQGLQFLFEYFSETQRNKGNFPGRFSGRQFSNSRSEMNVSTLELGDSALYLCASSLSQGVEETQYFGPGTRLLVL.

The chain has TRBV9 and TRBJ1-2; 9 nucleotides match TRBD1. This CDR3 has 13 residues. The junction had 1 base not matched to a gene; V was cut back by 3 bases and J by 4 bases. CDR1 and CDR2 from the germline V gene are SGDLS and YYNGEE. CDR3 in DNA: TGTGCCAGCAGCGAGGGACAGGGCTATGGCTACACCTTC. It is translated as CASSEGQGYGYTF.

V is TRBV6-6 and J is TRBJ1-2; no definite D call. Germline CDR1 and CDR2: MNHNY and SVGAGI (reference sequence). This CDR3 contains 13 residues. Trimming stripped 5 bases from V and 1 base from J, with 8 bases between. In DNA, the CDR3 is TGTGCCAGCAGTCCCTCCCTTAACTATGGCTACACCTTC. It yields the protein CASSPSLNYGYTF.

The rearrangement joins TRBV7-6 to TRBJ2-1; the D gene is possibly TRBD2 (6 bases). Germline V gives CDR1 SGHVS, CDR2 FNYEAQ. This CDR3 spans 16 amino acids. V dropped 5 bases and J dropped 0 bases, with 14 bases sitting between them. The CDR3 reads CASSPRGISSYNEQFF. In DNA, the CDR3 is TGTGCCAGCAGCCCCCGGGGGATTAGCTCCTACAATGAGCAGTTCTTC. The full variable domain, its missing parts supplied by reference TRBV7-6 and TRBJ2-1, is GAGVSQSPRYKVTKRGQDVALRCDPISGHVSLYWYRQALGQGPEFLTYFNYEAQQDKSGLPNDRFSAERPEGSISTLTIQRTEQRDSAMYRCASSPRGISSYNEQFFGPGTRLTVL.

The chain uses TRBV4-3 and TRBJ1-1; D possibly corresponds to TRBD1 (6 bases). Trimming removed 1 base at V and 0 bases at J, with 6 bases between. Germline assignment: CDR1 LGHNA and CDR2 YSLEER. This CDR3 is built from 14 residues. CDR3 in DNA: TGCGCCAGCAGCCAAGCAGGGGTGAACACTGAAGCTTTCTTT. It yields the protein CASSQAGVNTEAFF.

V gene TRBV10-1 combines with J gene TRBJ2-1; D is possibly TRBD1 (5 bases). Germline lookup yields CDR1 WNHNN and CDR2 SYGVQD (reference sequence). Deletions cut 5 bases from V and 5 bases from J, with 16 bases between. The CDR3 spans 15 residues. CDR3 in amino acids: CASSLGWGPNNEQFF. In DNA, the CDR3 is TGCGCCAGCAGTCTTGGATGGGGCCCAAACAATGAGCAGTTCTTC.

The V and J genes are TRBV6-5 and TRBJ2-5; D call uncertain. Germline V lookup: CDR1 MNHEY, CDR2 SVGAGI. The V end lost 0 bases, the J end lost 3 bases, and 11 bases lay between the germline ends. CDR3 length: 15 amino acids. CDR3 in DNA: TGTGCCAGCAGTTACTCGTCGAGCGAAAAAGAGACCCAGTACTTC. Amino acid sequence: CASSYSSSEKETQYF.

This clone was recorded only once. This chain joins TRBV5-8 and TRBJ1-5; weak D call: TRBD1 (5 bases). Per germline, CDR1 SGHTS and CDR2 YDEGEE. Trimming cost V 4 bases and J 4 bases, with 12 bases left between them. The length of the CDR3 is 14 residues. The CDR3, as DNA: TGTGCCAGCAGCCTATCGACAGCAAATCAGCCCCAGCATTTT. This gives the protein CASSLSTANQPQHF.